The 17 T cell receptor beta chains below were found in one sample sequenced in a study of brain T cells in children with intractable seizures. Documented time point: blood from clinic visit 5 months post-surgery; TSC patient then seizure free. Profiling relied on immunoSEQ multiplex PCR, and the TCRdb table lists in-frame clones only, not all of them. The repertoire has a few hundred thousand clones, nearly 95% of them found once; the top ten carry around 6%. This material consisted of peripheral blood, taken approximately 5 months after surgery. All receptors come from a boy under two years old with tuberous sclerosis and intractable seizures.

The chain has TRBV5-4 and TRBJ2-2, with 7 positions matching TRBD1. Germline-derived CDR1 and CDR2 are SGHNT and YYREEE (reference sequence). The CDR3 is 19 amino acids. The V and J ends lost 4 bases and 5 bases, in that order; junction bases with no gene match: 20. CDR3 protein: CASSPTSTRDRERTGELFF. The CDR3 DNA reads TGTGCCAGCAGCCCCACTTCCACCCGTGACAGGGAACGAACCGGGGAGCTGTTTTTT.

V usage is TRBV9 and J usage is TRBJ2-7; no firm D call. The CDR3 is made up of 15 amino acids. With 0 bases removed from V and 0 bases from J, the gap between germline ends came to 10 bases. Per the germline V gene, CDR1 is SGDLS and CDR2 is YYNGEE. The CDR3 loop is CASSVGPTSSYEQYF. CDR3 in DNA: TGTGCCAGCAGCGTAGGACCCACAAGCTCCTACGAGCAGTACTTC.

This clone was counted between two and nine times. This chain connects TRBV2 to TRBJ1-2; D is unclear. This CDR3 spans 14 amino acids. The germline V and J ends were trimmed by 4 bases and 4 bases, with 13 bases remaining between them. The germline CDR1 and CDR2 sequences are SNHLY and FYNNEI. The chain's CDR3 is CASSVVTAGYGYTF. The CDR3 region has the DNA TGTGCCAGCAGTGTCGTCACCGCCGGCTATGGCTACACCTTC.

This chain connects TRBV30 to TRBJ1-3; no firm D call. The CDR3 covers 12 residues. V was cut by 5 bases and J by 1 base, with 6 bases left in between. CDR1 and CDR2 (germline): GTSNPN, SVGIG (reference sequence). CDR3 nucleotide sequence: TGTGCCTGGTTGGGGTCTGGAAACACCATATATTTT. Its translation: CAWLGSGNTIYF.

The rearrangement links TRBV14 to TRBJ2-4; the D gene is possibly TRBD1 (6 bases). Germline CDR1 is SGHDN and CDR2 is FVKESK. The CDR3 loop spans 15 amino acids. V shed 3 bases and J shed 8 bases, with 17 bases lying between them. The CDR3 nucleotides read TGTGCCAGCAGCCATTGGGACAATGGAGGAGACATTCAGTACTTC. It translates to CASSHWDNGGDIQYF.

V gene TRBV30 combines with J gene TRBJ2-7; perhaps TRBD1 as D (6 bases). With 2 bases removed from V and 5 bases from J, the gap between germline ends came to 13 bases. There are 13 residues in the CDR3. Germline CDR1 and CDR2: GTSNPN and SVGIG (reference sequence). CDR3 sequence (DNA): TGTGCCTGGAGTACCACAGGGTACCACGAGCAGTACTTC. This gives the protein CAWSTTGYHEQYF.

The chain has TRBV19 and TRBJ1-5; 10 bases are a match to TRBD1. J was trimmed by 0 bases and V by 4 bases; bases with no gene match: 6. The CDR3 has 17 amino acids. In germline, CDR1 is LNHDA, CDR2 SQIVND (reference sequence). Written as DNA, the CDR3 is TGTGCCAGTAGTAGGCGACAGGGGGCCTCTAGCAATCAGCCCCAGCATTTT. The encoded protein is CASSRRQGASSNQPQHF.

V usage is TRBV6-5 and J usage is TRBJ2-7, with 8 bases fitting TRBD1. Germline V gene lookup returns CDR1 MNHEY and CDR2 SVGAGI. Trimming removed 2 bases from V and 2 bases from J; junction bases left unmatched: 5. This CDR3 contains 15 residues. The CDR3 DNA reads TGTGCCAGCAGTTACGGACAGGGACCAGCCTACGAGCAGTACTTC. Translating gives CASSYGQGPAYEQYF.

V is TRBV13 and J is TRBJ1-5, with 8 bases identical to TRBD1. There are 14 residues in the CDR3. Trimming removed 0 bases from V and 6 bases from J; junction bases left unmatched: 1. The germline gives CDR1 PRHDT, CDR2 FYEKMQ (reference sequence). The CDR3 bases are TGTGCCAGCAGCTTAGGACAGGGGGTTCAGCCCCAGCATTTT. Translated, it gives CASSLGQGVQPQHF.

The chain employs TRBV5-1 and TRBJ1-1, with 12 bases aligning to TRBD1. The V and J ends lost 3 bases and 11 bases, in that order; junction bases with no gene match: 5. Per germline, CDR1 SGHRS and CDR2 YFSETQ. CDR3 length: 13 residues. The CDR3 DNA reads as TGCGCCAGCAGCTGGGACAGGGGGCAGGGGGCTTTCTTT. It specifies CASSWDRGQGAFF.

The chain combines TRBV2 with TRBJ2-1, with D maybe TRBD1 (5 bases). CDR1 and CDR2 from the germline V gene are SNHLY and FYNNEI. V shed 6 bases and J shed 0 bases, with 15 bases lying between them. The CDR3 covers 16 residues. The CDR3 coding sequence is TGTGCCAGCAGCCTAGTCCAGGGAAGCTCCTACAATGAGCAGTTCTTC. Protein sequence: CASSLVQGSSYNEQFF. The full variable domain, its missing parts supplied by reference TRBV2 and TRBJ2-1, is EPEVTQTPSHQVTQMGQEVILRCVPISNHLYFYWYRQILGQKVEFLVSFYNNEISEKSEIFDDQFSVERPDGSNFTLKIRSTKLEDSAMYFCASSLVQGSSYNEQFFGPGTRLTVL.

The chain employs TRBV19 and TRBJ1-2; D ambiguous. The germline gives CDR1 LNHDA, CDR2 SQIVND (reference sequence). The CDR3 spans 13 residues. With 7 bases removed from V and 3 bases from J, the gap between germline ends came to 12 bases. CDR3: CASKVVGDYGYTF. DNA of the CDR3: TGTGCCAGTAAGGTCGTCGGGGACTATGGCTACACCTTC.

The chain is built from TRBV4-1 and TRBJ2-5; D possibly matches TRBD1 or TRBD2 (5 bases each). The CDR3 is 16 amino acids. The V and J ends lost 1 base and 0 bases respectively, with 12 bases between them. Germline CDR1 reads MGHRA; CDR2 reads YSYEKL. The CDR3 loop is CASSQVTGTYQETQYF. Written as DNA, the CDR3 is TGCGCCAGCAGCCAAGTCACGGGGACCTACCAAGAGACCCAGTACTTC.

The chain joins TRBV5-5 to TRBJ2-3; 7 nucleotides agree with TRBD1. The germline V gene encodes CDR1 SGHKS and CDR2 YYEKEE (reference sequence). The CDR3 covers 17 residues. Trimming at V came to 3 bases and at J to 4 bases, leaving 14 bases not matched to a gene. CDR3 in amino acids: CASSSPKGAPPPDTQYF. CDR3 DNA: TGTGCCAGCAGCTCCCCGAAGGGGGCGCCTCCCCCAGATACGCAGTATTTT.

This chain joins TRBV6-6 and TRBJ2-1, with D possibly TRBD1 on 6 matching bases. Trimming pared 0 bases from V and 2 bases from J, leaving 11 bases between. The CDR3 is 16 amino acids. Germline CDR1 MNHNY, CDR2 SVGAGI (reference sequence). The CDR3 loop reads CASSYSIRDTYNEQFF. CDR3 coding DNA: TGTGCCAGCAGTTACTCGATCAGGGACACCTACAATGAGCAGTTCTTC.

The CDR3 sequence: CASSLRQGAPNTEAFF. The DNA of the CDR3 is TGTGCCAGCAGCTTAAGACAGGGGGCCCCGAACACTGAAGCTTTCTTT. This chain joins TRBV11-2 and TRBJ1-1, with 10 bases lining up with TRBD1. This CDR3 spans 16 amino acids. The germline V gene has CDR1 SGHAT and CDR2 FQNNGV. V gave up 2 bases and J gave up 1 base; unmatched junction bases: 4.

This sequence joins TRBV7-2 and TRBJ2-1; D may be TRBD2 (6 bases). Deletions cut 5 bases from V and 4 bases from J, with 18 bases between. This CDR3 region has 16 residues. Germline V lookup: CDR1 SGHTA, CDR2 FQGNSA. The chain's CDR3 is CASSVHPRDLYNEQFF. CDR3 in DNA: TGTGCCAGCAGCGTTCACCCCCGGGACTTGTACAATGAGCAGTTCTTC.